The 13 T cell receptor beta chains below were found in one sample sequenced in a study of molecular identifiers for immune sequencing clone quantification. TCRdb independently ran MiXCR on the PCR reads; one entry per CDR3 protein. The sample yields around 94,000 distinct CDR3 sequences, under 40% seen once. Sequenced: naive CD8+ T cells from blood, with Jurkat cell RNA spiked in. Subset given: FACS-sorted CD8+CD4-CCR7+CD45RA+ naive T cells. The receptors shown here come from a human donor in good health. Some libraries in this study had Jurkat cell RNA spiked in.

There are a few counts of this clonotype. This could be a read error, since a much larger clone is one nucleotide away. CDR3 in DNA: TGTGCCAGCAGCTTAATCAGCGGGAGGGCTTATACGCAGTATTTT. This gives the protein CASSLISGRAYTQYF. V is TRBV7-2 and J is TRBJ2-3; TRBD2 aligns across 10 bases. CDR1 and CDR2 from the germline V gene are SGHTA and FQGNSA. V lost 2 bases and J lost 7; bases outside the gene matches: 6. The CDR3 has 15 residues.

There are a few counts of this clonotype. This chain connects TRBV20-1 to TRBJ2-7; TRBD2 matches 7 bases. The CDR3 extends over 14 amino acids. V gave up 0 bases and J gave up 6 bases; unmatched junction bases: 8. Germline values: CDR1 DFQATT, CDR2 SNEGSKA (reference sequence). CDR3 residues: CSARDRSGTLEQYF. The CDR3 bases are TGCAGTGCTAGAGATCGCAGCGGGACTCTCGAGCAGTACTTC.

With regard to this clonotype: At one boundary the junction diverges from the germline segment, which might be a read error. The J gene is TRBJ1-1, the V gene TRBV28; D remains ambiguous. The CDR3 consists of 13 residues. Germline V CDR1 and CDR2: MDHEN, SYDVKM. The CDR3, as DNA: TGTGCCAGCCAGCTTCACCCCGGGAACGAAGTTTTCTTT. Encoded protein: CASQLHPGNEVFF.

A note on this clonotype: A clone one base away is much larger, so this may be a read error. J is TRBJ1-1 and V is TRBV5-1; D uncertain. The CDR3 extends over 14 amino acids. The V gene lost 1 base and the J gene lost 7 bases, with 14 bases spanning the gap. Looked up from germline, CDR1 is SGHRS and CDR2 is YFSETQ. CDR3 sequence reads: CASSLTWPFSEAFF. DNA for the CDR3: TGCGCCAGCAGCTTGACATGGCCTTTCAGTGAAGCTTTCTTT.

This clonotype was seen a few times. The chain carries TRBV5-6 and TRBJ2-7; D gene unclear. Germline V gene lookup returns CDR1 SGHDT and CDR2 YYEEEE. Trimming cost V 4 bases and J 6 bases, with 11 bases left between them. This CDR3 comprises 12 residues. The CDR3 sequence: CASSPTVGEQYF. The CDR3 nucleotides read TGTGCCAGCAGCCCGACGGTAGGCGAGCAGTACTTC.

This clonotype was seen many times. The rearrangement joins TRBV7-9 to TRBJ2-2; D is unclear. Trimming shortened V by 1 base and J by 6 bases, and 12 bases separated the two germline ends. Per the germline V gene, CDR1 is SEHNR and CDR2 is FQNEAQ (reference sequence). The CDR3 totals 15 residues. The CDR3 sequence is CASSLVIRVAGELFF. The CDR3 DNA reads as TGTGCCAGCAGCTTAGTCATCCGGGTTGCCGGGGAGCTGTTTTTT.

About this clonotype itself: Because it lacks the conserved phenylalanine or tryptophan at the end, this CDR3 is likely a read error. The chain joins TRBV4-1 to TRBJ1-1, with D maybe TRBD1 (5 bases). Germline assignment: CDR1 MGHRA and CDR2 YSYEKL. The CDR3 runs to 15 residues. Between the trimmed V and J ends, which lost 9 bases and 11 bases, there was a span of 28 bases. DNA of the CDR3: TGCGCCAGTTCCCAGGGATGGGGCCGTGCGTACGACGCTTTCTTA. This codes for CASSQGWGRAYDAFL.

This clonotype has only a few counts. This chain uses TRBV7-8 with TRBJ2-3; D call uncertain. Germline CDR1 is SGHVS and CDR2 is FQNEAQ. Trimming pared 3 bases from V and 0 bases from J, leaving 10 bases between. The CDR3 runs 15 residues. In DNA form, the CDR3 reads TGTGCCAGCAGCTTCGGGCAGACCAGCACAGATACGCAGTATTTT. Protein: CASSFGQTSTDTQYF.

V and J are TRBV28 and TRBJ1-5; D might be TRBD1 (5 bases). The V gene's germline CDR1 is MDHEN and CDR2 SYDVKM. V lost 10 bases and J 4 bases, leaving 14 bases between the germline ends. This CDR3 is 13 amino acids long. CDR3 amino acids: CATPGDGNQPQHF. The CDR3 DNA follows: TGTGCCACCCCGGGGGACGGGAATCAGCCCCAGCATTTT.

CDR3 in amino acids: CASSVETGGAYGYTF. DNA of the CDR3: TGTGCCAGCAGCGTTGAAACAGGGGGCGCGTATGGCTACACCTTC. The rearrangement joins TRBV9 to TRBJ1-2; 9 positions match TRBD1. The CDR3 covers 15 residues. Germline CDR1 SGDLS, CDR2 YYNGEE. The ends lost 2 bases at V and 5 bases at J; junction bases unmatched: 7.

CDR3 protein: CASSPDRGVGYGYTF. The CDR3 DNA follows: TGTGCCAGCTCACCGGACAGGGGAGTTGGTTATGGCTACACCTTC. The V call is TRBV18, the J call TRBJ1-2; 9 bases agree with TRBD1. CDR1 and CDR2 from the germline V gene are KGHSH and LQKENI. V lost 3 bases, J lost 5 bases, and 7 bases stayed unmatched. The CDR3 covers 15 residues.

With respect to this clonotype: Just one base apart from a much larger clone, this may be a read error. In this CDR3 the conserved last residue, phenylalanine or tryptophan, is missing, so a read error is likely. The chain joins TRBV7-2 to TRBJ2-2; D is unresolved. The V end lost 5 bases, the J end lost 5 bases, and 6 bases lay between the germline ends. The CDR3 is made up of 12 amino acids. Per germline, CDR1 SGHTA and CDR2 FQGNSA. The chain's CDR3 is CASSMKTGELFY. CDR3 bases: TGTGCCAGCAGCATGAAGACCGGGGAGCTGTTTTAT.

Concerning this clonotype itself: A junction boundary mismatches the germline segment, possibly from a read error. This rearrangement joins TRBV6-2 or TRBV6-3 to TRBJ2-7, with 8 bases lining up with TRBD1. Germline CDR1 and CDR2: MNHEY and SVGEGT. This CDR3 comprises 14 residues. CDR3 sequence (DNA): TGTGCCGGCAGTGACCGGGACAGGTTCTTCGAGCTGTACTTC. Translated: CAGSDRDRFFELYF.